The 5 T cell receptor beta chains below all came from one sample that was sequenced in a study of blood T cell repertoires in COVID-19. Generated by immunoSEQ multiplex PCR, the TCRdb table keeps only in-frame clones and is missing some. The sample lists about 200,000 clones, approximately 94% occurring once. The sequenced sample was peripheral blood. Receptors originate from a man aged 30-40 years with COVID-19, enrolled during active disease.

The J gene is TRBJ1-1, the V gene TRBV12-5; 10 bases line up with TRBD1. The germline V gene has CDR1 LGHNT and CDR2 FRNRAP. There are 13 residues in the CDR3. With V trimmed by 6 bases and J by 7 bases, 5 bases remained unmatched. As DNA, the CDR3 is TGTGCTAGTGGCCCGGGACAGGGGTTTGAAGCTTTCTTT. Translation: CASGPGQGFEAFF. The whole variable domain, remainder taken from reference TRBV12-5 and TRBJ1-1, is DARVTQTPRHKVTEMGQEVTMRCQPILGHNTVFWYRQTMMQGLELLAYFRNRAPLDDSGMPKDRFSAEMPDATLATLKIQPSEPRDSAVYFCASGPGQGFEAFFGQGTRLTVV.

The chain uses TRBV29-1 and TRBJ1-2; 9 bases are shared with TRBD1. The junction had 9 bases not matched to a gene; V was cut back by 6 bases and J by 4 bases. CDR1 and CDR2 (germline): SQVTM, ANQGSEA. The CDR3 covers 14 residues. In DNA form, the CDR3 reads TGCAGCGTGGATCGGACAGGGGCAAGCTATGGCTACACCTTC. It yields the protein CSVDRTGASYGYTF.

The V and J genes are TRBV27 and TRBJ1-5; D gene uncertain. Per the germline V gene, CDR1 is MNHEY and CDR2 is SMNVEV (reference sequence). CDR3 length: 15 residues. V lost 2 bases and J 1 base, leaving 9 bases between the germline ends. The CDR3 DNA follows: TGTGCCAGCAGTTTACTAGAGATCAGCAATCAGCCCCAGCATTTT. Its protein is CASSLLEISNQPQHF.

V is TRBV5-6 and J is TRBJ1-3; D not certain. The CDR3 has 13 amino acids. Germline V CDR1 and CDR2: SGHDT, YYEEEE. Trimming removed 0 bases from V and 3 bases from J, with 4 bases in between. The CDR3 reads CASSLASGNTIYF. CDR3 in DNA: TGTGCCAGCAGCTTGGCCAGTGGAAACACCATATATTTT. The full variable domain, completed using reference TRBV5-6 and TRBJ1-3, is DAGVTQSPTHLIKTRGQQVTLRCSPKSGHDTVSWYQQALGQGPQFIFQYYEEEERQRGNFPDRFSGHQFPNYSSELNVNALLLGDSALYLCASSLASGNTIYFGEGSWLTVV.

The chain combines TRBV3-1 (or the pseudogene TRBV3-2) with TRBJ1-4; 7 bases line up with TRBD1. This CDR3 has 12 residues. Losses at the gene ends were 6 bases for V and 6 bases for J; bases not matched to a gene: 1. Germline CDR1 and CDR2: LGHDT and YNNKEL (reference sequence). This CDR3 reads CASRGTDEKLFF. Written as DNA, the CDR3 is TGTGCCAGCAGGGGGACAGATGAAAAACTGTTTTTT.